This is a list of T cell receptor beta chains from one sample in a study of T cell changes during pregnancy in multiple sclerosis. Clones were sequenced by immunoSEQ multiplex PCR, and TCRdb holds only the in-frame ones, with some missing. The repertoire holds 55,000 or so clones, with 92% as singletons. The specimen comprised CD4+ T cells from peripheral blood mononuclear cells, sampled after pregnancy. The receptors derive from a female donor with multiple sclerosis, enrolled in a pregnancy study. Each CDR3 is given with its conserved first and last residue. D genes are given only for firm matches. Not all rows give a size; the values are once, few, many and, for expanded clones, a class.

TRBJ1-5,-,-,TRBV28,TGTGCCAGCAGTAAGTGGCAGGGGCGAGGTAGGGATCAGCCCCAGCATTTT,CASSKWQGRGRDQPQHF
TRBJ2-1,-,TRBD2,TRBV18,TGTGCCAGCTCACCAGAGGGTCGACTAGCGGGGGTGTACAATGAGCAGTTCTTC,CASSPEGRLAGVYNEQFF
TRBJ2-7,-,-,TRBV6-5,TGTGCCAGCAGTTACTCGATTGGCTCCGAGCAGTACTTC,CASSYSIGSEQYF
TRBJ1-1,-,TRBD1,TRBV19,TGTGCCAGTAGTACCGCCGGGACAGGGAACACTGAAGCTTTCTTT,CASSTAGTGNTEAFF
TRBJ2-7,-,TRBD1,TRBV9,TGTGCCAGCAGCGTAGATAGCAGGGGGCACGAGCAGTACTTC,CASSVDSRGHEQYF
TRBJ1-5,-,-,TRBV7-2,TGTGCCAGCAGCTTATTAGACAATCAGCCCCAGCATTTT,CASSLLDNQPQHF
TRBJ1-2,-,TRBD1,TRBV30,TGTGCCTGGAGTGTAAGAGGGACAGGGGGCTGTGGCTACACCTTC,CAWSVRGTGGCGYTF
TRBJ2-7,-,TRBD1,TRBV6-5,TGTGCCAGCAGTTACTCCCGGGACAGCACCTACGAGCAGTACTTC,CASSYSRDSTYEQYF
TRBJ2-1,-,TRBD2,TRBV4-1,TGCGCCAGCAGCCAAGACGGGGCGGGGGGCGTTTACGATGAGCAGTTCTTC,CASSQDGAGGVYDEQFF
TRBJ1-1,-,TRBD1,TRBV9,TGTGCCAGCAGCCCCCCGAGACAGGGAGCCGAAGCTTTCTTT,CASSPPRQGAEAFF
TRBJ1-1,-,TRBD1,TRBV6-5,TGTGCCAGCACAGGACAGGGGGGAACTGAAGCTTTCTTT,CASTGQGGTEAFF
TRBJ1-1,once,-,TRBV5-5,TGTGCCAGCAGCTTGGACCAGGGCAGGACTGAAGCTTTCTTT,CASSLDQGRTEAFF
TRBJ1-6,once,-,TRBV7-2,TGTGCCAGCAGCTCGGCGCTTGGGGGGGCGGCGGGGCACGGCCTCCACTTT,CASSSALGGAAGHGLHF
TRBJ2-7,-,-,TRBV10-3,TGTGCCATCAGTGAGGAGGGTCGCGGCTACTACGAGCAGTACTTC,CAISEEGRGYYEQYF
TRBJ2-2,-,-,TRBV2,TGTGCCAGCAGTGAAGGGGGCCCATGGCCCGGGGAGCTGTTTTTT,CASSEGGPWPGELFF
TRBJ2-3,-,-,TRBV5-6,TGTGCCAGCATCAAATGGGGGGGCGCCGTCCTTAGCACAGATACGCAGTATTTT,CASIKWGGAVLSTDTQYF
TRBJ1-2,-,-,TRBV6-5,TGTGCCAGCAGCACCGATTCGGGCTATGGCTACACCTTC,CASSTDSGYGYTF